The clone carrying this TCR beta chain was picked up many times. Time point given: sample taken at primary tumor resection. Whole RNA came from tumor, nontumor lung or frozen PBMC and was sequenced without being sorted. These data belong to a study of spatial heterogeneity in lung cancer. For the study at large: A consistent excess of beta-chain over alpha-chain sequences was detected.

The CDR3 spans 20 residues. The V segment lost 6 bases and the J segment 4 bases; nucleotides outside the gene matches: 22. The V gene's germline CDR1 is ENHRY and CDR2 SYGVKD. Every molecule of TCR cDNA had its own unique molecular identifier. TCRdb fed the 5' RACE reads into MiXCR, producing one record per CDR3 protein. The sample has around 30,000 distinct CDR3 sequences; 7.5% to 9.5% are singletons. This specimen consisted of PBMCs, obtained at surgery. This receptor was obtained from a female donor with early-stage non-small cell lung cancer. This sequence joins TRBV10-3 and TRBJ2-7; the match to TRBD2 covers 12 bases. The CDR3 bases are TGTGCCATCAGCGCCGGGATTGGACTAGCGGGGAGCCCTCTACCTTACGAGCAGTACTTC. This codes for CAISAGIGLAGSPLPYEQYF.